These T cell receptor beta chains were read from a single sample in a study of T cell repertoires in cytomegalovirus infection. Via MiXCR, TCRdb re-called the reads, giving one row per CDR3 protein. The sample consists of 40,000 to 60,000 distinct CDR3 sequences, over 20% of them appearing once. These TCRs are of unknown antigen specificity. Sequencing was performed on CD8+ T cells from cultured PBMCs, taken from culture after CMV antigen stimulation. Receptor source: a human donor in good health (CMV status not recorded). Some clones in this sample may be carry-over from other donors' samples. CDR3s include the opening cysteine and the closing phenylalanine or tryptophan. A D gene is named only where the DNA matches it firmly. For some rows the clone size is stated as once, few or many, or as a class when expanded; others skip it.

clone size	V gene	J gene	D gene	CDR3 DNA	CDR3 protein
-	TRBV28	TRBJ1-1	-	TGTGCCAGCAGTCTCGGACAGATTGAAGCTTTCTTT	CASSLGQIEAFF
many	TRBV12-3/TRBV12-4	TRBJ2-4	-	TGTGCCAGCTCGACGAGGGGAGAGCGAGCCCAGTACTTC	CASSTRGERAQYF
-	TRBV12-5	TRBJ2-7	TRBD1	TGTGCTAGTGCCCAGGGCAAAGGGGGCCCCCTCTACGAGCAGTACTTC	CASAQGKGGPLYEQYF
-	TRBV6-2/TRBV6-3	TRBJ2-7	-	TGTGCCAGCAGTTACTGTAGGGTCTACGAGCAGTACTTC	CASSYCRVYEQYF
few	TRBV19	TRBJ2-1	-	TGTGCCAGTAGTATATATGGGGGGCTCCCTGAGCAGTTCTTC	CASSIYGGLPEQFF
many	TRBV7-2	TRBJ2-5	-	TGTGCCAGCAGCTCTGGGCCAGTGGCAACCCAGTACTTC	CASSSGPVATQYF
-	TRBV5-4	TRBJ1-1	TRBD1	TGTGCCAGCAGCTTGGCAGGGGGTAGAAAGAACACTGAAGCTTTCTTT	CASSLAGGRKNTEAFF
-	TRBV11-1	TRBJ1-4	-	TGTGCCAGCAGCTTCGGCAGGGGAGATGAAAAACTGTTTTTT	CASSFGRGDEKLFF
-	TRBV4-3	TRBJ2-7	-	TGCGCCAGCAGCCAAGAATGGTCGGGAGCTTACGAGCAGTACTTC	CASSQEWSGAYEQYF
-	TRBV7-2	TRBJ1-1	-	TGTGCCAGCAGCCCTTCTCTAATTGGAACTGAAGCTTTCTTT	CASSPSLIGTEAFF
few	TRBV27	TRBJ1-4	-	TGTGCCAGCAGTTTATCCCCGCCGCCGACGGGTGAAAAACTGTTTTTT	CASSLSPPPTGEKLFF
many	TRBV7-9	TRBJ1-2	TRBD1	TGTGCCAGCAGCTTAGGCACAGGGGTGGCCTATGGCTACACCTTC	CASSLGTGVAYGYTF
-	TRBV7-6	TRBJ1-1	TRBD1	TGTGCCAGCAGCTCAGGGGGCACGGGGCGGACTTTCTTT	CASSSGGTGRTFF
many	TRBV7-8	TRBJ2-7	-	TGTGCCAGCAGCTCTAGCTCAGGGGAAACCGAGCAGTACTTC	CASSSSSGETEQYF